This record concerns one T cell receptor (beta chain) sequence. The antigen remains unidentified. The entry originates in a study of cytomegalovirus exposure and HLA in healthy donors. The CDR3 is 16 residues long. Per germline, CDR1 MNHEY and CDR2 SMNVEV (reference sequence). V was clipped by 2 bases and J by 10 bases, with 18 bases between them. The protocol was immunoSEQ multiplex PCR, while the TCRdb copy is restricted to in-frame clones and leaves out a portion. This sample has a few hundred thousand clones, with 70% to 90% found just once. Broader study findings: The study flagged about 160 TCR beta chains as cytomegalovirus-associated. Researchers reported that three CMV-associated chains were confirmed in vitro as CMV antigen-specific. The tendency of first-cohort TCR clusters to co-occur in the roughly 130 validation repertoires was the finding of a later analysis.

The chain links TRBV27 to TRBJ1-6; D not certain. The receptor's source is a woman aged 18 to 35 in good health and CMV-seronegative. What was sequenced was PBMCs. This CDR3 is CASSLGEVGYRSPLHF. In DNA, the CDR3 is TGTGCCAGCAGTTTAGGGGAGGTGGGGTATAGATCACCCCTCCACTTT.